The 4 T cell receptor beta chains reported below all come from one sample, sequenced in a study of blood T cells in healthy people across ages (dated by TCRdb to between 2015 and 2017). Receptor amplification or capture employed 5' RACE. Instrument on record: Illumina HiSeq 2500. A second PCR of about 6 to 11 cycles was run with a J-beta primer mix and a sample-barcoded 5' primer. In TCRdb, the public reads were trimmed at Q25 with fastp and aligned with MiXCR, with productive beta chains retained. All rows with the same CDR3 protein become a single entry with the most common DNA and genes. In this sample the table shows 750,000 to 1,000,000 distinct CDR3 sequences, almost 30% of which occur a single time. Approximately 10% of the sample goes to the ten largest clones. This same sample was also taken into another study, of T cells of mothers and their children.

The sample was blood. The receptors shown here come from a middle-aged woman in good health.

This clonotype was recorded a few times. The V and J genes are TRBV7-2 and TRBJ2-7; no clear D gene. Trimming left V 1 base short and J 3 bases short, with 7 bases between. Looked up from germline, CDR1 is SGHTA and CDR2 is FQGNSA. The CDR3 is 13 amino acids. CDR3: CASSLDHIYEQYF. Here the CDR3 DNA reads TGTGCCAGCAGCTTAGATCACATCTACGAGCAGTACTTC. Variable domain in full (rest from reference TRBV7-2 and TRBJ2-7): GAGVSQSPSNKVTEKGKDVELRCDPISGHTALYWYRQSLGQGLEFLIYFQGNSAPDKSGLPSDRFSAERTGGSVSTLTIQRTQQEDSAVYLCASSLDHIYEQYFGPGTRLTVT.

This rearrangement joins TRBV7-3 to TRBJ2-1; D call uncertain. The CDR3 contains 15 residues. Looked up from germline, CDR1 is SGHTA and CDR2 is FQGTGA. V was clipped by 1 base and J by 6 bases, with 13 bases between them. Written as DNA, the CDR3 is TGTGCCAGCAGCTTAAATCCTCTAGGAGTCAATGAGCAGTTCTTC. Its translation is CASSLNPLGVNEQFF.

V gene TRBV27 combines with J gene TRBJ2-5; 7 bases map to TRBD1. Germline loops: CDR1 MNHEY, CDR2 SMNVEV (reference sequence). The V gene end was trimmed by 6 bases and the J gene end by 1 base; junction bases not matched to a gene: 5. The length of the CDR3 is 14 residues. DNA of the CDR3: TGTGCCAGCAGGGTACAGGGGTCCCAAGAGACCCAGTACTTC. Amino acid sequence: CASRVQGSQETQYF.

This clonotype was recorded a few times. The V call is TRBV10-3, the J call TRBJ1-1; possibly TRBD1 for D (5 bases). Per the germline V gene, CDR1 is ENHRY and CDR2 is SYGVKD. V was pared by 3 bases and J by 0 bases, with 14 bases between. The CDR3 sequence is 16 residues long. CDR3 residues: CAISENTGGMNTEAFF. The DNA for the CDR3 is TGTGCCATCAGTGAAAATACAGGAGGGATGAACACTGAAGCTTTCTTT.